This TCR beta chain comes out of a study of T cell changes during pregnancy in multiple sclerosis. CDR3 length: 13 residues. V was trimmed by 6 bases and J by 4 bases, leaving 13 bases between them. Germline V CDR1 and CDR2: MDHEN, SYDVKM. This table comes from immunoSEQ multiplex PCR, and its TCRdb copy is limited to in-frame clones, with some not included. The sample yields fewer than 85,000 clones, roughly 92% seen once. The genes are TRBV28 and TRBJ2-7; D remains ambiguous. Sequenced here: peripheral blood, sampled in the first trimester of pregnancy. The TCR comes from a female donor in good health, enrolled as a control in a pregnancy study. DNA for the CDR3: TGTGCCAGCAGACGCCCAACTCCTTACGAGCAGTACTTC. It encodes CASRRPTPYEQYF.